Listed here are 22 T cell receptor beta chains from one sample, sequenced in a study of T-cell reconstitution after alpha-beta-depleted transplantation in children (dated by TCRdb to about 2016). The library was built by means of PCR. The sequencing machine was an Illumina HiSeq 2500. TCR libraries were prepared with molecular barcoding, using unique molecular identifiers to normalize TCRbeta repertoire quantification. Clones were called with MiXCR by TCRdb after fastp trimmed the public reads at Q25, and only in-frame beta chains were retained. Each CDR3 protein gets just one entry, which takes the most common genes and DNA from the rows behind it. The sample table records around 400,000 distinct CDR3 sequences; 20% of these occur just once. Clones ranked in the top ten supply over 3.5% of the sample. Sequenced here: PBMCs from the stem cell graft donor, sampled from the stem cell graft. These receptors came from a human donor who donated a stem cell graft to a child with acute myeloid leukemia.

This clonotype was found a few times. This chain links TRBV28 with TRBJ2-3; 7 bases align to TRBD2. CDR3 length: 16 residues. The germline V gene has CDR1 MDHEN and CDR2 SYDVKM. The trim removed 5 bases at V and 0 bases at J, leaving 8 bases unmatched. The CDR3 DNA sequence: TGTGCCAGCAGTCCATGGGGGAGGGGCAGCACAGATACGCAGTATTTT. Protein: CASSPWGRGSTDTQYF.

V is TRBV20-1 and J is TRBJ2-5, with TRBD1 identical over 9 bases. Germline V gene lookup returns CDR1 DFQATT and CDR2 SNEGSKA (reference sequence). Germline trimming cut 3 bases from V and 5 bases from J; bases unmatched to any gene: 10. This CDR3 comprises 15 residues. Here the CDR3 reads CSASSEGQGWETQYF. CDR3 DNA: TGCAGTGCTAGTTCCGAGGGACAGGGATGGGAGACCCAGTACTTC.

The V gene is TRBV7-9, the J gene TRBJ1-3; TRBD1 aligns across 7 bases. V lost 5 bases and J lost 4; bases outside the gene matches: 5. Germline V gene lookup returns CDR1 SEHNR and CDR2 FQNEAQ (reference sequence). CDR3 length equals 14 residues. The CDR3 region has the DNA TGTGCCAGCAGCGCCACAGGGGACGGAAACACCATATATTTT. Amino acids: CASSATGDGNTIYF. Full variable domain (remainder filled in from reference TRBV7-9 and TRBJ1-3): DTGVSQNPRHKITKRGQNVTFRCDPISEHNRLYWYRQTLGQGPEFLTYFQNEAQLEKSRLLSDRFSAERPKGSFSTLEIQRTEQGDSAMYLCASSATGDGNTIYFGEGSWLTVV.

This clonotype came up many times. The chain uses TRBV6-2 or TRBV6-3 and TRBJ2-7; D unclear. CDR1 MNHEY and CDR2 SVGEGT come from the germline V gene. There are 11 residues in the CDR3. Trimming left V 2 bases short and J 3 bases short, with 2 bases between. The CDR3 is CASSYIYEQYF. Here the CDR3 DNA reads TGTGCCAGCAGTTACATCTACGAGCAGTACTTC.

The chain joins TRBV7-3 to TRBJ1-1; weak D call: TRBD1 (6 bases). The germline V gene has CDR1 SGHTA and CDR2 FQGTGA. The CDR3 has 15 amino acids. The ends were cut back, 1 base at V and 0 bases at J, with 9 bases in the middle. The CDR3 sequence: CASSLMAGVNTEAFF. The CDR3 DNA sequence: TGTGCCAGCAGCTTAATGGCAGGGGTGAACACTGAAGCTTTCTTT.

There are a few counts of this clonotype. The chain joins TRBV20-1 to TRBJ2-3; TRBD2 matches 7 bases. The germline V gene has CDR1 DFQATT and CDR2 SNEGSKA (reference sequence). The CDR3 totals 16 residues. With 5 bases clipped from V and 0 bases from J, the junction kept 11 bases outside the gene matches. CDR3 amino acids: CSAPTPSGPSTDTQYF. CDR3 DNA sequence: TGCAGTGCTCCCACCCCTAGCGGACCTAGCACAGATACGCAGTATTTT.

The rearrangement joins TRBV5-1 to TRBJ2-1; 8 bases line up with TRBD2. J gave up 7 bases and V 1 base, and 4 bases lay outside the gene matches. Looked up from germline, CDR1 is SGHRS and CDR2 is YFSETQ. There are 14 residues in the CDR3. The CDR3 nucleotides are TGCGCCAGCAGCTTGACGGGACTAGAAAATGAGCAGTTCTTC. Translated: CASSLTGLENEQFF.

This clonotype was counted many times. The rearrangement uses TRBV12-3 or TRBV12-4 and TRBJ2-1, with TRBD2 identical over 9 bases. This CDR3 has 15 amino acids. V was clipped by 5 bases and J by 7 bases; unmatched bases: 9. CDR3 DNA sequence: TGTGCCAGCAGTATAAGCGGGAGGCCGGGGAATGAGCAGTTCTTC. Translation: CASSISGRPGNEQFF.

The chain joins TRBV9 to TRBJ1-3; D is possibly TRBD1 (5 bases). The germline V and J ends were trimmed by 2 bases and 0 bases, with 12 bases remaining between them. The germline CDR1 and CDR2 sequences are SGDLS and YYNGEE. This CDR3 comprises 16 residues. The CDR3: CASSVRAGSSGNTIYF. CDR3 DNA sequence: TGTGCCAGCAGCGTTCGGGCAGGGAGCTCTGGAAACACCATATATTTT.

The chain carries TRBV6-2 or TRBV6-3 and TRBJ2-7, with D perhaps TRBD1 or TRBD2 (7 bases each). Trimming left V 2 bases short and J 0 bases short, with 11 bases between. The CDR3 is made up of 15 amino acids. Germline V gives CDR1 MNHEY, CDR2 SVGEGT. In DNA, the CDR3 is TGTGCCAGCAGTTACGGCAGGGGGGGCTCCTACGAGCAGTACTTC. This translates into CASSYGRGGSYEQYF.

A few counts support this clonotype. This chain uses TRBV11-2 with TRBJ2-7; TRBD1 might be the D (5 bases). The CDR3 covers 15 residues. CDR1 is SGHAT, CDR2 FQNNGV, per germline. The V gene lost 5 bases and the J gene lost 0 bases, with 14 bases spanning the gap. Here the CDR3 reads CASSQRQSNSYEQYF. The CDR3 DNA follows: TGTGCCAGCAGCCAACGACAGTCCAACTCCTACGAGCAGTACTTC.

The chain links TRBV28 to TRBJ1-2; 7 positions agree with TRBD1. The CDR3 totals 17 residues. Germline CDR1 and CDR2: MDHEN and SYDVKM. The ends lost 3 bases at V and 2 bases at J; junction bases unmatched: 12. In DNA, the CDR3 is TGTGCCAGCAGTTTGGCCTATAGGACAGGACTCAACTATGGCTACACCTTC. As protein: CASSLAYRTGLNYGYTF.

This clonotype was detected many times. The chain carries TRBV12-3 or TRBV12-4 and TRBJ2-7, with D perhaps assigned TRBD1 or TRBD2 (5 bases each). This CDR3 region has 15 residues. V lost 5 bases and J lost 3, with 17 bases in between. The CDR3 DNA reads TGTGCCAGCAGTCCGATCCGAGGGACGGACTACGAGCAGTACTTC. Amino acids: CASSPIRGTDYEQYF.

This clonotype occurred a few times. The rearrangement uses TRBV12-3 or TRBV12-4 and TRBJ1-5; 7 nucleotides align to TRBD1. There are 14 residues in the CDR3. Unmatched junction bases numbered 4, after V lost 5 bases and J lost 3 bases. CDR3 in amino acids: CASSPGTDNQPQHF. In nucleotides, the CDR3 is TGTGCCAGCAGTCCGGGGACAGACAATCAGCCCCAGCATTTT.

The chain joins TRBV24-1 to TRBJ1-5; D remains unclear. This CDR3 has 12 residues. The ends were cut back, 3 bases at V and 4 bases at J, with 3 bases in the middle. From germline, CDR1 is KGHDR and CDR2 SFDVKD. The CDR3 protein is CATSDANQPQHF. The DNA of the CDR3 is TGTGCCACCAGTGATGCAAATCAGCCCCAGCATTTT.

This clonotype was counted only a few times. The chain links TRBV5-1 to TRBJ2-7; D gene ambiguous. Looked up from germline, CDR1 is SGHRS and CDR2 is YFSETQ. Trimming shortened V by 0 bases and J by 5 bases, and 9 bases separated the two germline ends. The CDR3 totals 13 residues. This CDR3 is CASSLEARDEQYF. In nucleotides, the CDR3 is TGCGCCAGCAGCTTGGAGGCTCGGGACGAGCAGTACTTC.

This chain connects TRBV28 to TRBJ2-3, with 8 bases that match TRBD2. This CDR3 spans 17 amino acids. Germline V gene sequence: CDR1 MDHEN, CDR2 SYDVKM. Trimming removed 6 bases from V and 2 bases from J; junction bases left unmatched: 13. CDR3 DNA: TGTGCCAGCAGAAACCGGGGAGCGGGAGTGTTCACAGATACGCAGTATTTT. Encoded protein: CASRNRGAGVFTDTQYF.

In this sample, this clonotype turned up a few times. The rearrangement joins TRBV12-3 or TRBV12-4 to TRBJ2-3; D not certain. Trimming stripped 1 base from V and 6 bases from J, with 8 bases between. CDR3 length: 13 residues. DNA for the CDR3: TGTGCCAGCAGTTTAGGAGGATTGGATACGCAGTATTTT. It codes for CASSLGGLDTQYF.

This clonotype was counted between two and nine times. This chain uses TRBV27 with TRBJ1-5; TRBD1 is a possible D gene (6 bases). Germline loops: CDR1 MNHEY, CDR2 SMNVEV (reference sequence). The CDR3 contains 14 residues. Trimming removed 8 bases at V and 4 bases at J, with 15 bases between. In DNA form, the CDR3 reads TGTGCCAGCGATAACAGGGCCGTTAATCAGCCCCAGCATTTT. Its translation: CASDNRAVNQPQHF.

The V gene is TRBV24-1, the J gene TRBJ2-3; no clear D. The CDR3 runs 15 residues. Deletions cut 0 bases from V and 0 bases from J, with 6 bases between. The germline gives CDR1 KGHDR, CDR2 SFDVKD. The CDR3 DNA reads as TGTGCCACCAGTGATTTGGAGGACAGCACAGATACGCAGTATTTT. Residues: CATSDLEDSTDTQYF.

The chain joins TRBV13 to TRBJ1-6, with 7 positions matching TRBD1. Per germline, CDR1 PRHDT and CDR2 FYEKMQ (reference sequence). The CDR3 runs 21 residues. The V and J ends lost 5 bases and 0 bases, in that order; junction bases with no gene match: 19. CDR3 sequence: CASSRIVRLGQLSSYNSPLHF. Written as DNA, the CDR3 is TGTGCCAGCAGCCGAATTGTCAGGTTGGGACAGTTGAGCTCCTATAATTCACCCCTCCACTTT.

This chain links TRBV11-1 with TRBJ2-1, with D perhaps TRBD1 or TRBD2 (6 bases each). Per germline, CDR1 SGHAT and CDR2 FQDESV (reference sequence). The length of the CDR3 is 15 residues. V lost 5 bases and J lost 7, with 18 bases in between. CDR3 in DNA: TGTGCCAGCAGCGGACGGGACACCCGGGGGAATGAGCAGTTCTTC. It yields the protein CASSGRDTRGNEQFF. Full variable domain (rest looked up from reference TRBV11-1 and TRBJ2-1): EAEVAQSPRYKITEKSQAVAFWCDPISGHATLYWYRQILGQGPELLVQFQDESVVDDSQLPKDRFSAERLKGVDSTLKIQPAELGDSAMYLCASSGRDTRGNEQFFGPGTRLTVL.